The sequence of this T cell receptor (beta chain) was determined in a study of T cells in narcolepsy. Notes on the study in general: Same-patient CSF and blood CD4+ T cell clonotypes included HCRT-specific and TRIB2-specific autoreactive ones. Autoreactive clone sequences were missing from some blood memory CD4+ repertoires. Healthy controls reportedly lacked the autoreactive clonotypes serially found in patients' blood.

Remarks on this clone: Its antigen is unknown.

Only in-frame clones appear in the TCRdb table, and some are missing; sequencing was by immunoSEQ multiplex PCR. The profile shows about 27,000 clones, approximately 80% of them singletons. The CDR3 length is 14 residues. Germline CDR1 reads SEHNR; CDR2 reads FQNEAQ (reference sequence). The V end lost 5 bases, the J end lost 2 bases, and 11 bases lay between the germline ends. This receptor was taken from a human donor with narcolepsy. This sequence joins TRBV7-9 and TRBJ2-3; D is possibly TRBD1 (5 bases). The source material was CD45RA- memory CD4+ T cells from PBMCs. Written as DNA, the CDR3 is TGTGCCAGCAGCCAAGACAGCCCCACAGATACGCAGTATTTT. Amino acids: CASSQDSPTDTQYF.